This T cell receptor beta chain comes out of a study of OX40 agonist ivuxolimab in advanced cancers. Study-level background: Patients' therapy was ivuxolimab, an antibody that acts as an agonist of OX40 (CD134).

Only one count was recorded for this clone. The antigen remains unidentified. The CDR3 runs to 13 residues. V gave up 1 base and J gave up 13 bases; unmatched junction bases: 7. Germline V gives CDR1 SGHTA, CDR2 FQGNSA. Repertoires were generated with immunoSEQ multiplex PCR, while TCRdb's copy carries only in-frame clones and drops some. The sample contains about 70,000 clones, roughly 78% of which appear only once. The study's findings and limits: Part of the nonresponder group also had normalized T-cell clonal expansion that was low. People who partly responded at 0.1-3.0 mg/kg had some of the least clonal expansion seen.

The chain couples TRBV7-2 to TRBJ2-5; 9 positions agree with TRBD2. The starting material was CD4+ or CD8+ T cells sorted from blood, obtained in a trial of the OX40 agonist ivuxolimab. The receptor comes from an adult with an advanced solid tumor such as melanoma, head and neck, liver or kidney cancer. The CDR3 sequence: CASSLGLAGIRYF. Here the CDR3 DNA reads TGTGCCAGCAGCTTAGGGCTAGCGGGGATCCGGTACTTC. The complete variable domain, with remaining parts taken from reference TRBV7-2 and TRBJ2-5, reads GAGVSQSPSNKVTEKGKDVELRCDPISGHTALYWYRQSLGQGLEFLIYFQGNSAPDKSGLPSDRFSAERTGGSVSTLTIQRTQQEDSAVYLCASSLGLAGIRYFGPGTRLLVL.